This T cell receptor (beta chain) was retrieved from a study of response to subunit inactivated influenza vaccine. Study-wide findings and caveats: The authors offered the suggestion that each seasonal influenza vaccination recruits few new T cells.

This clonotype was seen more than once but under ten times. Its target is not known. There are 15 residues in the CDR3. Trimming removed 5 bases at V and 6 bases at J, with 17 bases between. Looked up from germline, CDR1 is SEHNR and CDR2 is FQNEAQ (reference sequence). TCRdb reanalysed the RT-PCR reads using MiXCR and keeps one entry per CDR3 protein. This table has hundreds of thousands of distinct CDR3 sequences, 14% appearing once. The chain is built from TRBV7-9 and TRBJ2-1, with D tentatively TRBD1 or TRBD2 (5 bases each). The TCR originated in a middle-aged man who received an inactivated influenza vaccine. The material was PBMCs from blood, obtained 14 to 15 days before vaccination. CDR3 coding DNA: TGTGCCAGCAGCGAGGGGTCAACTAGGACCAATGAGCAGTTCTTC. Translating it yields CASSEGSTRTNEQFF.